The present entry profiles one TCR beta chain with its context. This clonotype was recorded once. What this receptor recognizes is not known. Per-base quality was not reported, and no clone a single base away is much larger than it. Resting on one read, the evidence is weak. The library relied on 5' RACE. The sequencing machine was an Illumina HiSeq 2500. A second PCR of about 6 to 11 cycles was run with a J-beta primer mix and a sample-barcoded 5' primer. A template-switch 5' adaptor carrying 12 random nucleotides introduced a unique molecular identifier onto each TCR beta cDNA molecule. Each sample yielded at least 3 million CDR3-containing paired-end reads. First-strand cDNA was synthesized from all RNA with the Mint cDNA synthesis kit, primed by a TRBC-specific oligonucleotide. Following uracil-DNA glycosylase treatment, a first 18-cycle PCR with universal primers M1SS and BC2_uni_R was performed on all cDNA. Under the source paper's analysis protocol: Normalization of each sample was performed by random selection of 1 million high-quality reads, each carrying a distinct molecular identifier. Instead of being binned into consensus sequences, reads with shared molecular identifiers were discarded. MiTCR, run with a Q25 quality threshold and the strictest error-elimination algorithm, handled CDR3 identification, clonotype clustering and error correction. A nonparametric unseen species model using Euler transformation provided a lower-bound estimate of total TCR beta diversity. The public reads were reanalyzed by TCRdb: fastp trimming at Q25, MiXCR alignment, in-frame beta chains only. Each CDR3 protein appears once, grouped with its most common genes and DNA. These V and J calls originate from TCRdb's pipeline instead of the authors' own analysis. The sample has more than 900,000 distinct CDR3 sequences on record, roughly 28% of them singletons. The ten largest clones represent about 9.4% of the sample.

Donors were 30 to 45 systemically healthy Caucasian individuals from Russia aged roughly 6 to 90 years. Around 10 milliliters of peripheral blood were drawn from each donor into EDTA-treated Vacutainer tubes. Ficoll-Paque density-gradient centrifugation was used to isolate PBMCs, with at least 7 million per sample. Total RNA, at least 6 micrograms per sample, was extracted from PBMCs with Trizol reagent. The percentages of naive CD45RAhigh/CD27high T cells were determined by flow cytometry on a PBMC aliquot from every donor. These data originate in a study of blood T cells in healthy people across ages (dated by TCRdb to 2015 to 2017). Study-wide context: In model experiments, template switching captured about one uniquely barcoded TCR beta cDNA molecule for every two T cells. Using deep sequencing normalized with unique cDNA molecular identifiers, the study measured how TCR beta repertoire diversity changes with age. Using the same blood draw, the study looked at two additional independent replicas of 1 million unique cDNA reads for two donors, one aged 18 to 29 and the other aged 80 or older. The donors were divided into four age groups: young (average approximately 17 years), middle-aged (about 40), aged (about 56) and long-lived (more than 75). General conclusions and limits of the study: The long-lived group showed more naive CD4+ T cells, fewer expanded clones and increased TCR diversity than the aged group, suggesting age selection. Because donor CMV infection status was unknown, age-related changes in expanded clonotypes were potentially confounded. As age increased, observed TCR beta diversity per million T cells dropped in a roughly linear way, and a significant reduction was already evident by age 40. Total diversity estimates from one million sequenced T cells were considered lower bounds and underestimates. The percentage of naive T cells measured by flow cytometry correlated strongly with observed TCR beta diversity. Conclusive comparison of naive and antigen-experienced compartments was prevented by the profiling of bulk unsorted PBMCs.

Trimming takes 0 bases from V and 2 bases from J, and the germline ends sit 15 bases apart. From cysteine to phenylalanine, the CDR3 is 17 amino acids long. Of all the DNA, just the CDR3 is kept, 51 bases in frame from base 1. Based on the germline V gene, the CDR1 and CDR2 sequences are SGHDN and FVKESK. The same data also contributed to another study, on T cells of mothers and their children. The second paper states: Nine systemically healthy Caucasian individuals served as donors, namely three mothers together with their six children. cDNA synthesis consumed the entire amount of extracted RNA, loaded at around 1.5 ug RNA in each 15 ul reaction. Sample barcodes and 2-4 random nucleotides were added via the M1S primer in the second PCR. Over 8 million TCR beta CDR3 reads came from each mother, compared with roughly 2.8 million reads from each child. In both related and unrelated pairs, thymic selection shapes the output of TCR recombination in a similar way, with inherited differences having only a minor effect. Normalized repertoire overlap in related mother-child pairs was always slightly higher than in unrelated mother-child pairs, but the difference was never significant. No persistent microchimeric T cell clones were detected, at a sensitivity of around 97 clones per million clonotypes. To look for features that set related mother-child pairs apart from unrelated individuals, the researchers ran deep NGS to compare the TCR beta repertoires of mothers and children. The mean age was 40 +/- 4 years for the mothers and approximately 11 +/- 4 years for the children. After adapter ligation was performed with NEBNext reagents, the libraries were sequenced on an Illumina HiSeq 2000 with 100+100 nt paired-end reads. Mother and child libraries were prepared a month apart and sequenced in separate runs to prevent cross-contamination. Each donor had between roughly 500,000 and 2,200,000 distinct TCR beta clonotypes identified. Naive TCR beta clonotypes were estimated from low-frequency clonotypes matched to each donor's FACS-determined naive share, without sorting.

Material for sequencing was blood. The sequence is built from TRBV14 and TRBJ2-3, with the D gene too uncertain to name. The clonotype originates from a woman aged 40 to 50 in good health. The nucleotides read TGTGCCAGCAGCCAAGATAGGATTTCCCTATCCACAGATACGCAGTATTTT. Its protein product is CASSQDRISLSTDTQYF.